This T cell receptor (beta chain) originates from a study of response to subunit inactivated influenza vaccine. General study points: Authors proposed each seasonal influenza vaccination draws in few new T cells.

This clonotype has a handful of counts. The antigen remains unidentified. TCRdb independently ran MiXCR on the RT-PCR reads; one entry per CDR3 protein. Counted here are fewer than 200,000 distinct CDR3 sequences, about 10% occurring once; the ten biggest clones make up roughly a tenth. The V and J ends lost 3 bases and 4 bases respectively, with 7 bases between them. CDR1 and CDR2 from the germline V gene are DFQATT and SNEGSKA (reference sequence). The CDR3 covers 13 residues. The sequenced sample was non-naive T cells sorted from PBMCs, obtained on the day of vaccination. This TCR was recovered from a man in his fifties who received an inactivated influenza vaccine. The chain joins TRBV20-1 to TRBJ2-6; D not certain. CDR3 protein: CSARTPGANVLTF. CDR3 in DNA: TGCAGTGCTAGGACCCCCGGGGCCAACGTCCTGACTTTC.